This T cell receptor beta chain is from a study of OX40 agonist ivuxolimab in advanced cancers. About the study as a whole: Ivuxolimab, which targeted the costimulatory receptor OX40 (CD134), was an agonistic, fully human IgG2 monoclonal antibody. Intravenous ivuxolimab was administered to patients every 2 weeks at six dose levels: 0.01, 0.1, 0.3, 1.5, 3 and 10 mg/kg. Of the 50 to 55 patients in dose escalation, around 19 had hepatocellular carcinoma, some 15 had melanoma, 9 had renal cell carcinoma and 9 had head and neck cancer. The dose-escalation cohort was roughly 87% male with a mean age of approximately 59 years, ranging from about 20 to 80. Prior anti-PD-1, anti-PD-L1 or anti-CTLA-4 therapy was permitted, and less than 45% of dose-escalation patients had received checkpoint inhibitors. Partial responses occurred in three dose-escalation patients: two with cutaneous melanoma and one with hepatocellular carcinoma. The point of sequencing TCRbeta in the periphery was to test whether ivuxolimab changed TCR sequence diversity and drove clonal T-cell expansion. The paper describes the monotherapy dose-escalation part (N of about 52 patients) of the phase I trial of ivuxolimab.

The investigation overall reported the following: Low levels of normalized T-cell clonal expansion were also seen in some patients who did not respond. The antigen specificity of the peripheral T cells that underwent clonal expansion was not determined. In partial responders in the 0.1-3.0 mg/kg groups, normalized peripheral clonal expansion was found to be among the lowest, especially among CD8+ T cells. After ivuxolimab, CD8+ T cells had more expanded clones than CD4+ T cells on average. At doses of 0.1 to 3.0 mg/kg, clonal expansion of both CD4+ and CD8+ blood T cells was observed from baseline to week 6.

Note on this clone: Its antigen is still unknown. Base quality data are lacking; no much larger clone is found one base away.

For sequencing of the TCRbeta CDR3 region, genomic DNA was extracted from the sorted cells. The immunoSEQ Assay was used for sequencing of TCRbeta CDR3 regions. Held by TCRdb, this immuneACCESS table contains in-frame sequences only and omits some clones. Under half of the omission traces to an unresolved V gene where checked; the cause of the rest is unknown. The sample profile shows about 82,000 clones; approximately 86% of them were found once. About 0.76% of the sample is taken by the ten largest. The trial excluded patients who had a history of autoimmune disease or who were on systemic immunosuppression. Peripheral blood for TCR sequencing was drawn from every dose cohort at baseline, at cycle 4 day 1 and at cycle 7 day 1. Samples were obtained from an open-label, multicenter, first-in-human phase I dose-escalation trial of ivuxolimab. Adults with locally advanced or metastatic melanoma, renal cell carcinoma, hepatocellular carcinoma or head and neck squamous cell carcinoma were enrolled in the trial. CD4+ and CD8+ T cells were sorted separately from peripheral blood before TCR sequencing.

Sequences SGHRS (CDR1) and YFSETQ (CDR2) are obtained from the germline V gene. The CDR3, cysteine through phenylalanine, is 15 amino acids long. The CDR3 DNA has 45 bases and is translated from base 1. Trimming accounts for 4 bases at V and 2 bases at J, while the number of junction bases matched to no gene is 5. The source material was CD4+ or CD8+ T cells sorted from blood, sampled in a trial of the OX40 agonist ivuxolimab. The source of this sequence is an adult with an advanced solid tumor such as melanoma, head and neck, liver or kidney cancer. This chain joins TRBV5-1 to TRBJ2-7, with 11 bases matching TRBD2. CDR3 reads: CASSVSGRAPYEQYF. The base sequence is TGCGCCAGCAGCGTTAGCGGGAGGGCCCCCTACGAGCAGTACTTC.